Listed below are T cell receptor beta chains from one sample, sequenced in a study of shared clonotypes between healthy human individuals. Assay: immunoSEQ multiplex PCR; the TCRdb copy retains only in-frame clones and omits some. The sample shows just over 2,000,000 clones, roughly 95% of them seen only once. Source material: naive CD8+ T cells sorted from blood. These receptors came from a man aged 18-30 years in good health. Each CDR3 is given with its conserved first and last residue. The D gene is left open where the match is weak. Part of the rows lack a size; the others show once, few, many or a class for expanded clones.

abundance: few; j_gene: TRBJ1-2; d_gene: -; v_gene: TRBV9; CDR3aa: CASSVGGAYGYTF; CDR3nt: TGTGCCAGCAGCGTAGGGGGGGCCTATGGCTACACCTTC
abundance: -; j_gene: TRBJ2-7; d_gene: TRBD1; v_gene: TRBV7-9; CDR3aa: CASSPTGAYEQYF; CDR3nt: TGTGCCAGCAGCCCCACAGGGGCCTACGAGCAGTACTTC
abundance: -; j_gene: TRBJ2-3; d_gene: -; v_gene: TRBV6-5; CDR3aa: CASRTTVKDTQYF; CDR3nt: TGTGCCAGCAGGACGACTGTTAAAGATACGCAGTATTTT
abundance: -; j_gene: TRBJ1-1; d_gene: TRBD1; v_gene: TRBV27; CDR3aa: CASKAAGTANTEAFF; CDR3nt: TGTGCCAGCAAAGCAGCGGGGACAGCAAACACTGAAGCTTTCTTT
abundance: once; j_gene: TRBJ1-1; d_gene: TRBD1; v_gene: TRBV7-2; CDR3aa: CASSDLGTDNTEAFF; CDR3nt: TGTGCCAGCAGCGACCTCGGGACAGACAACACTGAAGCTTTCTTT
abundance: once; j_gene: TRBJ1-5; d_gene: -; v_gene: TRBV19; CDR3aa: CASSIGREDQPQHF; CDR3nt: TGTGCCAGTAGTATAGGGAGGGAAGATCAGCCCCAGCATTTT
abundance: once; j_gene: TRBJ1-3; d_gene: -; v_gene: TRBV4-1; CDR3aa: CASSPRDAERNTIYF; CDR3nt: TGCGCCAGCAGCCCAAGAGACGCGGAGAGAAACACCATATATTTT
abundance: -; j_gene: TRBJ2-2; d_gene: TRBD2; v_gene: TRBV9; CDR3aa: CASSARLAGVLNTGELFF; CDR3nt: TGTGCCAGCAGCGCCCGACTAGCGGGGGTTCTGAACACCGGGGAGCTGTTTTTT
abundance: -; j_gene: TRBJ2-5; d_gene: TRBD1; v_gene: TRBV10-3; CDR3aa: CAISEKNRGVDGQETQYF; CDR3nt: TGTGCCATCAGTGAGAAGAACAGGGGAGTTGACGGGCAAGAGACCCAGTACTTC
abundance: -; j_gene: TRBJ2-7; d_gene: -; v_gene: TRBV10-3; CDR3aa: CAISEVGGGSAGTYEQYF; CDR3nt: TGTGCCATCAGTGAAGTAGGGGGCGGGAGCGCGGGCACCTACGAGCAGTACTTC
abundance: -; j_gene: TRBJ1-4; d_gene: -; v_gene: TRBV7-9; CDR3aa: CASSNGPTEKLFF; CDR3nt: TGTGCCAGCAGCAACGGGCCTACCGAAAAACTGTTTTTT
abundance: -; j_gene: TRBJ2-7; d_gene: -; v_gene: TRBV21-1; CDR3aa: CASSKVIRYEQYF; CDR3nt: TGTGCCAGCAGCAAAGTAATTCGCTACGAGCAGTACTTC
abundance: -; j_gene: TRBJ1-3; d_gene: TRBD1; v_gene: TRBV15; CDR3aa: CATSRDRTGGNSGNTIYF; CDR3nt: TGTGCCACCAGCAGAGATCGGACAGGGGGGAACTCTGGAAACACCATATATTTT
abundance: -; j_gene: TRBJ2-2; d_gene: -; v_gene: TRBV30; CDR3aa: CAGTDGYTGELFF; CDR3nt: TGTGCCGGGACGGACGGATACACCGGGGAGCTGTTTTTT
abundance: -; j_gene: TRBJ2-3; d_gene: TRBD2; v_gene: TRBV5-6; CDR3aa: CASSGGTSGSTDTQYF; CDR3nt: TGTGCCAGCAGCGGGGGGACTAGCGGTAGCACAGATACGCAGTATTTT
abundance: -; j_gene: TRBJ2-1; d_gene: -; v_gene: TRBV5-1; CDR3aa: CASSSRQIYNEQFF; CDR3nt: TGCGCCAGCAGCTCGCGACAGATCTACAATGAGCAGTTCTTC
abundance: -; j_gene: TRBJ2-7; d_gene: TRBD1; v_gene: TRBV28; CDR3aa: CASSLNRDRAYEQYF; CDR3nt: TGTGCCAGCAGTCTAAACCGGGACAGAGCCTACGAGCAGTACTTC
abundance: -; j_gene: TRBJ2-5; d_gene: TRBD1; v_gene: TRBV4-1; CDR3aa: CASSQLGQGFETQYF; CDR3nt: TGCGCCAGCAGCCAACTGGGACAGGGTTTTGAGACCCAGTACTTC
abundance: -; j_gene: TRBJ2-1; d_gene: -; v_gene: TRBV6-4; CDR3aa: CASSARESSYNEQFF; CDR3nt: TGTGCCAGCAGTGCCAGGGAGAGCTCCTACAATGAGCAGTTCTTC
abundance: -; j_gene: TRBJ1-2; d_gene: TRBD1; v_gene: TRBV13; CDR3aa: CASSSRDRVNYGYTF; CDR3nt: TGTGCCAGCAGCTCTCGGGACAGGGTGAACTATGGCTACACCTTC
abundance: -; j_gene: TRBJ2-7; d_gene: TRBD1; v_gene: TRBV2; CDR3aa: CASSEGTGFYEQYF; CDR3nt: TGTGCCAGCAGTGAAGGGACAGGATTTTACGAGCAGTACTTC
abundance: -; j_gene: TRBJ1-2; d_gene: TRBD1; v_gene: TRBV5-1; CDR3aa: CASRTGDDYGYTF; CDR3nt: TGCGCCAGCAGGACAGGGGACGACTATGGCTACACCTTC
abundance: -; j_gene: TRBJ1-2; d_gene: TRBD1; v_gene: TRBV30; CDR3aa: CAWSHQGVNYGYTF; CDR3nt: TGTGCCTGGAGTCACCAGGGGGTGAACTATGGCTATACCTTC
abundance: once; j_gene: TRBJ2-3; d_gene: TRBD1; v_gene: TRBV29-1; CDR3aa: CSVERGQGAPTDTQYF; CDR3nt: TGCAGCGTTGAACGGGGACAGGGGGCGCCCACAGATACGCAGTATTTT
abundance: -; j_gene: TRBJ2-3; d_gene: -; v_gene: TRBV27; CDR3aa: CASLWRSQAVLLADTQYF; CDR3nt: TGTGCCAGCCTCTGGCGGTCTCAAGCCGTTTTACTCGCAGATACGCAGTATTTT
abundance: -; j_gene: TRBJ2-5; d_gene: TRBD1; v_gene: TRBV4-1; CDR3aa: CASSYRDRGETQYF; CDR3nt: TGCGCCAGCAGCTACCGGGACAGGGGAGAGACCCAGTACTTC
abundance: once; j_gene: TRBJ1-1; d_gene: -; v_gene: TRBV4-1; CDR3aa: CASSQGPRNTEAFF; CDR3nt: TGCGCCAGCAGCCAAGGCCCCCGGAACACTGAAGCTTTCTTT
abundance: -; j_gene: TRBJ2-3; d_gene: TRBD1; v_gene: TRBV19; CDR3aa: CASTGRGQADTQYF; CDR3nt: TGTGCCAGTACGGGCAGGGGGCAAGCAGATACGCAGTATTTT
abundance: -; j_gene: TRBJ2-2; d_gene: -; v_gene: TRBV9; CDR3aa: CASSVWGDGELFF; CDR3nt: TGTGCCAGCAGCGTATGGGGTGACGGGGAGCTGTTTTTT
abundance: -; j_gene: TRBJ2-7; d_gene: TRBD2; v_gene: TRBV7-9; CDR3aa: CASSTNKGLSPSYEQYF; CDR3nt: TGTGCCAGCAGCACCAACAAGGGACTATCCCCTTCCTACGAGCAGTACTTC
abundance: -; j_gene: TRBJ1-1; d_gene: -; v_gene: TRBV7-9; CDR3aa: CASSLDGGANTEAFF; CDR3nt: TGTGCCAGCAGCTTAGATGGGGGCGCTAACACTGAAGCTTTCTTT
abundance: -; j_gene: TRBJ1-2; d_gene: -; v_gene: TRBV2; CDR3aa: CASSEFGQIPHGYTF; CDR3nt: TGTGCCAGCAGTGAATTTGGACAGATTCCTCATGGCTACACCTTC
abundance: -; j_gene: TRBJ2-7; d_gene: TRBD2; v_gene: TRBV27; CDR3aa: CASSVILAGGPDEQYF; CDR3nt: TGTGCCAGCAGTGTAATCCTAGCGGGAGGGCCCGACGAGCAGTACTTC
abundance: -; j_gene: TRBJ1-1; d_gene: -; v_gene: TRBV28; CDR3aa: CASSFRGPRTEAFF; CDR3nt: TGTGCCAGCAGTTTTAGAGGGCCCCGGACTGAAGCTTTCTTT
abundance: -; j_gene: TRBJ1-3; d_gene: -; v_gene: TRBV9; CDR3aa: CASSVDAGTGNTIYF; CDR3nt: TGTGCCAGCAGCGTAGATGCAGGGACTGGAAACACCATATATTTT
abundance: -; j_gene: TRBJ2-7; d_gene: -; v_gene: TRBV10-1; CDR3aa: CASSEPSSYEQYF; CDR3nt: TGCGCCAGCAGTGAGCCTTCCTCCTACGAGCAGTACTTC
abundance: -; j_gene: TRBJ2-7; d_gene: TRBD2; v_gene: TRBV10-3; CDR3aa: CAIGPGLASREQYF; CDR3nt: TGTGCCATCGGGCCGGGACTAGCGTCTAGAGAGCAGTACTTC
abundance: -; j_gene: TRBJ2-7; d_gene: -; v_gene: TRBV19; CDR3aa: CASSPSEGVSYEQYF; CDR3nt: TGTGCCAGTAGTCCGTCGGAGGGGGTTTCTTACGAGCAGTACTTC
abundance: -; j_gene: TRBJ2-7; d_gene: -; v_gene: TRBV5-8; CDR3aa: CASSLVSYEQYF; CDR3nt: TGTGCCAGCAGCTTAGTCTCCTACGAGCAGTACTTC
abundance: -; j_gene: TRBJ2-6; d_gene: -; v_gene: TRBV5-1; CDR3aa: CASSPIAVGVIGGANVLTF; CDR3nt: TGCGCCAGCAGCCCCATCGCGGTGGGCGTAATAGGAGGGGCCAACGTCCTGACTTTC
abundance: -; j_gene: TRBJ2-7; d_gene: TRBD1; v_gene: TRBV6-1; CDR3aa: CASTLDRGHYEQYF; CDR3nt: TGTGCCAGCACCTTGGACAGGGGACATTACGAGCAGTACTTC
abundance: -; j_gene: TRBJ2-5; d_gene: -; v_gene: TRBV6-5; CDR3aa: CASSLRVQETQYF; CDR3nt: TGTGCCAGCAGTCTCAGGGTCCAAGAGACCCAGTACTTC
abundance: -; j_gene: TRBJ2-5; d_gene: -; v_gene: TRBV6-1; CDR3aa: CASSEAGLPETQYF; CDR3nt: TGTGCCAGCAGTGAAGCTGGGCTTCCAGAGACCCAGTACTTC
abundance: -; j_gene: TRBJ2-7; d_gene: -; v_gene: TRBV27; CDR3aa: CASSLRTTDEQYF; CDR3nt: TGTGCCAGCAGTCTAAGGACCACCGACGAGCAGTACTTC
abundance: -; j_gene: TRBJ2-7; d_gene: -; v_gene: TRBV27; CDR3aa: CASSSDSYVYEQYF; CDR3nt: TGTGCCAGCAGTTCCGACAGCTATGTATACGAGCAGTACTTC
abundance: -; j_gene: TRBJ2-5; d_gene: -; v_gene: TRBV10-2; CDR3aa: CASSESGLQETQYF; CDR3nt: TGCGCCAGCAGTGAGTCGGGACTCCAAGAGACCCAGTACTTC
abundance: -; j_gene: TRBJ2-5; d_gene: -; v_gene: TRBV7-9; CDR3aa: CASSDSRGVGQETQYF; CDR3nt: TGTGCCAGCAGCGACTCTAGGGGAGTAGGGCAAGAGACCCAGTACTTC
abundance: -; j_gene: TRBJ2-1; d_gene: TRBD2; v_gene: TRBV5-1; CDR3aa: CASSLTAGSSYNEQFF; CDR3nt: TGCGCCAGCAGCTTGACAGCGGGAAGCTCCTACAATGAGCAGTTCTTC
abundance: -; j_gene: TRBJ2-5; d_gene: TRBD2; v_gene: TRBV11-2; CDR3aa: CASSYPLGTSVSQETQYF; CDR3nt: TGTGCCAGCAGCTACCCCTTGGGTACTAGCGTCTCACAAGAGACCCAGTACTTC